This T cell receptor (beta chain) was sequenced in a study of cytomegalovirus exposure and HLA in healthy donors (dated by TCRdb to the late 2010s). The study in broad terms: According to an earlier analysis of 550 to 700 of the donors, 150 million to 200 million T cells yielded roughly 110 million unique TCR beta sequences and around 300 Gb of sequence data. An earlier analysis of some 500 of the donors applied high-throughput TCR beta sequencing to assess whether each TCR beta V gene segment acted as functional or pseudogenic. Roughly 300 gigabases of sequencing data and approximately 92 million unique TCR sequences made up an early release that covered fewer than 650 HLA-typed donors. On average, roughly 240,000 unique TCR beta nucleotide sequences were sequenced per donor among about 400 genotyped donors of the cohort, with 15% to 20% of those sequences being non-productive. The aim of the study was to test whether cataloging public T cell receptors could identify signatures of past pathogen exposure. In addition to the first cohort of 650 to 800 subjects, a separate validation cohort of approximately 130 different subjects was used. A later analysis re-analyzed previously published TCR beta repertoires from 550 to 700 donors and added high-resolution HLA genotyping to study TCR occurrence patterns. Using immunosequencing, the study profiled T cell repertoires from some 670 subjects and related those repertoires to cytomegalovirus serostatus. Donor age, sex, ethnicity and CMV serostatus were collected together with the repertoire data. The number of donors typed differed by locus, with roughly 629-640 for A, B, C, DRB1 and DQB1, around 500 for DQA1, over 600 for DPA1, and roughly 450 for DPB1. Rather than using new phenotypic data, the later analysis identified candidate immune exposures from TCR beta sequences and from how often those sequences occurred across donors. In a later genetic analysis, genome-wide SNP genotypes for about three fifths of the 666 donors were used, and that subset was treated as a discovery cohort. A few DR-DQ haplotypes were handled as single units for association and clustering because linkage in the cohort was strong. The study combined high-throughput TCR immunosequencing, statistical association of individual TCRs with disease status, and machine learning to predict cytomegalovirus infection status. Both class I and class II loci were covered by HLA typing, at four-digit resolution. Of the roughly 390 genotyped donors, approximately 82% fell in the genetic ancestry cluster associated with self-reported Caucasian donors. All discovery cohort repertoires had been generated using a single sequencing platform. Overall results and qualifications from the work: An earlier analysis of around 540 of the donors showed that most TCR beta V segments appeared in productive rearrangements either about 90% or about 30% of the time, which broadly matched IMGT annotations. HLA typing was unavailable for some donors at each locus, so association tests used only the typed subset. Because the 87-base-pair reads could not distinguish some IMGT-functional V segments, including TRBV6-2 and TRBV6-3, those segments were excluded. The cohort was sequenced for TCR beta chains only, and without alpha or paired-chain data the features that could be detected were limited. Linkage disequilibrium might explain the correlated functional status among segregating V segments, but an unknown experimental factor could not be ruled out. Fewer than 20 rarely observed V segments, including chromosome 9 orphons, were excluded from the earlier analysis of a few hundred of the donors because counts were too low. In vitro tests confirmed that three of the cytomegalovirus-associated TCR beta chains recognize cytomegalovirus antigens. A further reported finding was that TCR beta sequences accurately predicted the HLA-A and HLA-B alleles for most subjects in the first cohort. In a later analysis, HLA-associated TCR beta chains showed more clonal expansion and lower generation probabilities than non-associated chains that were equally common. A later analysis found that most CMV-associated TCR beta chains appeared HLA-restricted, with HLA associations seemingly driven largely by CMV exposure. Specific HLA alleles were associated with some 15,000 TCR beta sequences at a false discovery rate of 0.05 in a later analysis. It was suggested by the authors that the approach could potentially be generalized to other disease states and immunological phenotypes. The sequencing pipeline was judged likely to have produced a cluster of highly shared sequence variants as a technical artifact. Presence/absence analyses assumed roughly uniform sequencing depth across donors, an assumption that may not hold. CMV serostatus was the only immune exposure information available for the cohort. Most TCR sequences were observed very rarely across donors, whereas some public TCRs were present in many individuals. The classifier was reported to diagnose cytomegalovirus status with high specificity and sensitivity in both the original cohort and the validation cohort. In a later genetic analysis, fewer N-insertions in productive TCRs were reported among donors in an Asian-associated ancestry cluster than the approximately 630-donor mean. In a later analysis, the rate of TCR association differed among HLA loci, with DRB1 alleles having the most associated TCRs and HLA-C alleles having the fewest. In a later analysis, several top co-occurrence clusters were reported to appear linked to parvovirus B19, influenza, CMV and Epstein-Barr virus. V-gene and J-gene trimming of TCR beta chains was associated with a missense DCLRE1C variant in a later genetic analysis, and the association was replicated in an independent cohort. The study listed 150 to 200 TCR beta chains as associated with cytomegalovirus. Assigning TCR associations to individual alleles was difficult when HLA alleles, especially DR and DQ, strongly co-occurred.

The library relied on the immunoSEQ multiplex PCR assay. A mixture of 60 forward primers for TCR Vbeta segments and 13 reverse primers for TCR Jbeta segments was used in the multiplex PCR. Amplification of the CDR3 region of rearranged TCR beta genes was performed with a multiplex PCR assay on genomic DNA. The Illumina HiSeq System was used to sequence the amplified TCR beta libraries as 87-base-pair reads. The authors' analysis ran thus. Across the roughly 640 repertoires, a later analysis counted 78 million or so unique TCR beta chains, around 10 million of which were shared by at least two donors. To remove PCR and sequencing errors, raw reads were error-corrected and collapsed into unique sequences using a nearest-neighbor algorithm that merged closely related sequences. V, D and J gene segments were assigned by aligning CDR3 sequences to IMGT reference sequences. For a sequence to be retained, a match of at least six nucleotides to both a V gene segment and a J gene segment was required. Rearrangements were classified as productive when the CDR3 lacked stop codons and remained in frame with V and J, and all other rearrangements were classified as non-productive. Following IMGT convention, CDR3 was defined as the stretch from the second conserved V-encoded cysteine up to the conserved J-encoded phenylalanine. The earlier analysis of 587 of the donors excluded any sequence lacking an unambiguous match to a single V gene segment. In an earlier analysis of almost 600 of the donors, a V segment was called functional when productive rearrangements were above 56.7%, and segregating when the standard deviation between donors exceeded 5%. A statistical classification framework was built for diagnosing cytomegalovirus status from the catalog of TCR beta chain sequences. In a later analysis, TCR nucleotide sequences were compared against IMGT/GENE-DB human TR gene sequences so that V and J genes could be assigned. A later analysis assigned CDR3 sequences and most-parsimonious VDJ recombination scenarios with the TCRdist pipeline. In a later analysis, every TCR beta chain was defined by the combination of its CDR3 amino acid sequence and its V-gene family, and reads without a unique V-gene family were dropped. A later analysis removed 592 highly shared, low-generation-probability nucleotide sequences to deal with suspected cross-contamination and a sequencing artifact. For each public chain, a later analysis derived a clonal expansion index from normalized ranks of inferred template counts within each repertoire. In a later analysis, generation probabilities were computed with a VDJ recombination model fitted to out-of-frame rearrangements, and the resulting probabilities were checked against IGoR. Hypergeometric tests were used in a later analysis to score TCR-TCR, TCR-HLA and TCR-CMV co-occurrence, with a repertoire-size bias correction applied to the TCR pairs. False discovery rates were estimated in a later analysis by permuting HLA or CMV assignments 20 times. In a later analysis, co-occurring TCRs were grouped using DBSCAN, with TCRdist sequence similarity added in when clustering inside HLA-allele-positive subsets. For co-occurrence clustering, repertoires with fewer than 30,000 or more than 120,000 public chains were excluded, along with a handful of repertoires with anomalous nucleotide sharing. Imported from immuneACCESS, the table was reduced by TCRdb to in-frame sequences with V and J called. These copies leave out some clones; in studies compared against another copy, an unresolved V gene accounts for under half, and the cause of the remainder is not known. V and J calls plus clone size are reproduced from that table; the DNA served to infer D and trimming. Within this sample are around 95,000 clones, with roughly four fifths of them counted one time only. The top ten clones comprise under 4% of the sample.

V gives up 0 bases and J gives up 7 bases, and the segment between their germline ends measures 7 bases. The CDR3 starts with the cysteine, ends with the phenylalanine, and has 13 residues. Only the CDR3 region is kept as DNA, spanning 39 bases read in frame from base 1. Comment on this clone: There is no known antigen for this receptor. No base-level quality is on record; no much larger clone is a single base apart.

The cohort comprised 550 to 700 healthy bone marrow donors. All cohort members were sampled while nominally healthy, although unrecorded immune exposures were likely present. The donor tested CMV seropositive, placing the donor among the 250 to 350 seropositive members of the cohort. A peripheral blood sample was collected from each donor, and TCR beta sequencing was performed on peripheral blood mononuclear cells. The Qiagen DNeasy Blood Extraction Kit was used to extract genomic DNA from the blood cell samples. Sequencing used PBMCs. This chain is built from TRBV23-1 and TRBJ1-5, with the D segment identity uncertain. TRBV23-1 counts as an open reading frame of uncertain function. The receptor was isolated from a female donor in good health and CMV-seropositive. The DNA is TGCGCCAGCAGTCAATCCCCCCGGCAGCCCCAGCATTTT. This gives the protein CASSQSPRQPQHF.